The 14 T cell receptor beta chains below all came from one sample that was sequenced in a study of CD8+ T cells in alopecia areata. In each case, RNA was isolated and then reverse transcribed into cDNA as the sequencing template. TCRdb's copy holds only in-frame clones and misses some; the assay was immunoSEQ multiplex PCR. The sample shows some 170,000 clones, roughly 63% of them seen only once. The sample's treatment: oral pan-JAK inhibitor, 5-10 mg twice daily. Sample: CD4+ T cells sorted from blood, taken at approximately week 56, from a patient treated with tofacitinib. Receptors were obtained from a human donor with alopecia areata.

V gene TRBV19 combines with J gene TRBJ1-5; a possible D gene is TRBD1 (6 bases). V lost 6 bases and J 6 bases, leaving 12 bases between the germline ends. The germline CDR1 and CDR2 sequences are LNHDA and SQIVND (reference sequence). This CDR3 spans 13 amino acids. CDR3 amino acids: CASRQGPGQPQHF. The CDR3 nucleotides are TGTGCCAGTAGGCAGGGGCCGGGTCAGCCCCAGCATTTT.

This rearrangement joins TRBV27 to TRBJ1-6, with no clear D. This CDR3 spans 13 amino acids. Germline V gene sequence: CDR1 MNHEY, CDR2 SMNVEV (reference sequence). V gave up 3 bases and J gave up 9 bases, with 9 bases separating them. CDR3 DNA sequence: TGTGCCAGCAGTTTCAATCGGCCTTCACCCCTCCACTTT. This codes for CASSFNRPSPLHF.

This clone was observed once. The chain employs TRBV6-6 and TRBJ1-2; D unresolved. The CDR3 sequence is 12 residues long. Germline V gene lookup returns CDR1 MNHNY and CDR2 SVGAGI (reference sequence). Trimming stripped 8 bases from V and 5 bases from J, with 12 bases between. In nucleotides, the CDR3 is TGTGCCAGCGTTCGGGCTCTTTATGGCTACACCTTC. Translating gives CASVRALYGYTF.

This clone was seen only a few times. The chain carries TRBV19 and TRBJ2-1; possibly TRBD2 for D (5 bases). The CDR3 is 14 amino acids. The germline V gene encodes CDR1 LNHDA and CDR2 SQIVND (reference sequence). Deletions cut 11 bases from V and 5 bases from J, with 19 bases between. The CDR3: CAGVNAAVDNEQFF. CDR3 coding DNA: TGTGCCGGAGTTAACGCAGCGGTCGACAATGAGCAGTTCTTC.

The J gene is TRBJ2-2, the V gene TRBV6-5; no clear D gene. Germline assignment: CDR1 MNHEY and CDR2 SVGAGI. V lost 2 bases, J lost 0 bases, and 7 bases lay in between. The CDR3 is 15 residues long. The DNA of the CDR3 is TGTGCCAGCAGTTACGCAGGAACGAACACCGGGGAGCTGTTTTTT. It specifies CASSYAGTNTGELFF.

The chain recombines TRBV6-1 with TRBJ2-5, with TRBD2 matching 7 bases. The CDR3 sequence is 14 residues long. From germline, CDR1 is MNHNS and CDR2 SASEGT. V was pared by 4 bases and J by 6 bases, with 8 bases of the junction left unmatched. CDR3 bases: TGTGCCAGCAGTGGCGGGGGACTGAAAAAGACCCAGTACTTC. It yields the protein CASSGGGLKKTQYF.

This chain uses TRBV15 with TRBJ1-3; TRBD1 might be the D (5 bases). This CDR3 is built from 15 residues. Germline lookup yields CDR1 LNHNV and CDR2 YYDKDF (reference sequence). V lost 4 bases and J lost 4, with 14 bases in between. The CDR3 reads CATSKPGTQGNTIYF. In nucleotides, the CDR3 is TGTGCCACCAGCAAACCCGGGACCCAAGGAAACACCATATATTTT.

The chain recombines TRBV7-6 with TRBJ2-7; 9 nucleotides line up with TRBD1. The trim removed 6 bases at V and 4 bases at J, leaving 7 bases unmatched. This CDR3 is built from 14 residues. The germline gives CDR1 SGHVS, CDR2 FNYEAQ. Here the CDR3 DNA reads TGTGCCAGCAGTTCGGGACAGGGAAATTACGAGCAGTACTTC. The encoded protein is CASSSGQGNYEQYF.

The CDR3 region is CASSLMAGGYNEQFF. CDR3 sequence (DNA): TGCGCCAGCAGCTTGATGGCGGGGGGCTACAATGAGCAGTTCTTC. The V gene is TRBV5-1, the J gene TRBJ2-1; 8 bases map to TRBD2. The junction had 3 bases not matched to a gene; V was cut back by 1 base and J by 3 bases. Per germline, CDR1 SGHRS and CDR2 YFSETQ. The CDR3 extends over 15 amino acids.

The rearrangement links TRBV27 to TRBJ1-6; D is perhaps TRBD1 (5 bases). This CDR3 spans 14 amino acids. The germline V and J ends were trimmed by 5 bases and 4 bases, with 9 bases remaining between them. Germline V gene sequence: CDR1 MNHEY, CDR2 SMNVEV (reference sequence). In DNA, the CDR3 is TGTGCCAGCAGTCAAACAGGTTATAATTCACCCCTCCACTTT. It encodes CASSQTGYNSPLHF.

This sequence joins TRBV7-2 and TRBJ1-4; D may be TRBD1 (6 bases). The CDR3 contains 15 residues. Germline assignment: CDR1 SGHTA and CDR2 FQGNSA. V was cut by 5 bases and J by 8 bases, with 18 bases left in between. DNA for the CDR3: TGTGCCAGCAGCCGGGGGCCACAGGGAAGGGAAAAACTGTTTTTT. Its translation: CASSRGPQGREKLFF.

This chain connects TRBV30 to TRBJ2-7; TRBD1 agrees at 8 bases. The CDR3 covers 15 residues. Germline CDR1 is GTSNPN and CDR2 is SVGIG (reference sequence). V shed 1 base, J shed 6 bases, and the junction held 11 bases outside the gene matches. CDR3 sequence (DNA): TGTGCCTGGAGTGGCCCCCTTGGACAGGGTGGCGAGCAGTACTTC. As protein: CAWSGPLGQGGEQYF.

This chain links TRBV30 with TRBJ2-6; D ambiguous. CDR3 length: 15 amino acids. The V end lost 3 bases, the J end lost 1 base, and 10 bases lay between the germline ends. The germline V gene encodes CDR1 GTSNPN and CDR2 SVGIG (reference sequence). DNA of the CDR3: TGTGCCTGGAGCCCACCTGGGTCTGGGGCCAACGTCCTGACTTTC. The encoded protein is CAWSPPGSGANVLTF.

The V gene is TRBV9, the J gene TRBJ2-1, with 7 bases that match TRBD2. CDR3 size: 14 residues. The V gene's germline CDR1 is SGDLS and CDR2 YYNGEE. Trimming took 1 base from V and 5 from J; bases not matched to a gene: 3. The CDR3 loop is CASSVRRGNNEQFF. The CDR3 region has the DNA TGTGCCAGCAGCGTAAGGCGGGGGAACAATGAGCAGTTCTTC.